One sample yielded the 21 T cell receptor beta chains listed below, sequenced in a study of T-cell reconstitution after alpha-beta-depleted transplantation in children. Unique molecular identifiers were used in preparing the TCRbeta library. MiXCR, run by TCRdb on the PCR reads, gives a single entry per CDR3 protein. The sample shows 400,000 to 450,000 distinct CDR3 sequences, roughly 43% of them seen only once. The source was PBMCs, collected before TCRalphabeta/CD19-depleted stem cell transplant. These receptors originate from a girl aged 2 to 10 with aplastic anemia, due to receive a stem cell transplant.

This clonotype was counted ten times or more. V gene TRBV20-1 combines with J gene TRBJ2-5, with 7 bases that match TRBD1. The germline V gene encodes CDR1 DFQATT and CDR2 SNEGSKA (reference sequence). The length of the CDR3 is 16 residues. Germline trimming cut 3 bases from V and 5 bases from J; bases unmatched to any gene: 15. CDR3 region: CSARGAGGSPGETQYF. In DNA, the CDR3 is TGCAGTGCTAGGGGGGCAGGGGGTTCCCCTGGGGAGACCCAGTACTTC.

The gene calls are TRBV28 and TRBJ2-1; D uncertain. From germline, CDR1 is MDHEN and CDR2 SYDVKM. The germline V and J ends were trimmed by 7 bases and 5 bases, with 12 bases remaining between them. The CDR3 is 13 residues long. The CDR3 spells CASTDSHDNEQFF. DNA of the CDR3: TGTGCCAGCACGGATTCCCATGACAATGAGCAGTTCTTC. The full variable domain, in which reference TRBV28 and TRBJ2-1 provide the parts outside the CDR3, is DVKVTQSSRYLVKRTGEKVFLECVQDMDHENMFWYRQDPGLGLRLIYFSYDVKMKEKGDIPEGYSVSREKKERFSLILESASTNQTSMYLCASTDSHDNEQFFGPGTRLTVL.

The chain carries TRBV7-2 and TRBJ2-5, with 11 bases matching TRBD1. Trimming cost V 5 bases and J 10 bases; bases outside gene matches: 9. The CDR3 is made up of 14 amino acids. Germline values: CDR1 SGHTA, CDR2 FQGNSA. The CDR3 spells CASSPPDRGPGQYF. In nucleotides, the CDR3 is TGTGCCAGCAGCCCGCCGGACAGGGGGCCGGGCCAGTACTTC.

Written as DNA, the CDR3 is TGTGCCAGCGGGGGGGAACCGGGCCCAACACATGAGCAGTTCTTC. Its protein is CASGGEPGPTHEQFF. This chain links TRBV6-4 with TRBJ2-1, with TRBD2 matching 7 bases. V trimming: 8 bases; J trimming: 8 bases; junction bases outside the gene matches: 15. The CDR3 contains 15 residues. CDR1 MRHNA and CDR2 SNTAGT come from the germline V gene.

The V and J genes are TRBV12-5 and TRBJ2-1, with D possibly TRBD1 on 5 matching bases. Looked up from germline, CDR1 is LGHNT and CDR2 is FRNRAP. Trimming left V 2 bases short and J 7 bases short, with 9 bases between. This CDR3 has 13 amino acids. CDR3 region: CASGLSGLNEQFF. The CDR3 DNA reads TGTGCTAGTGGTTTGTCAGGGTTAAATGAGCAGTTCTTC.

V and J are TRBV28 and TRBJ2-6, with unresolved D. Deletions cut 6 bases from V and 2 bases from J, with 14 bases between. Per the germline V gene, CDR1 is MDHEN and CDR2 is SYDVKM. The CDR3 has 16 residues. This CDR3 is CASRPGRVAGANVLTF. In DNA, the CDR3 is TGTGCCAGCAGGCCTGGACGGGTGGCTGGGGCCAACGTCCTGACTTTC.

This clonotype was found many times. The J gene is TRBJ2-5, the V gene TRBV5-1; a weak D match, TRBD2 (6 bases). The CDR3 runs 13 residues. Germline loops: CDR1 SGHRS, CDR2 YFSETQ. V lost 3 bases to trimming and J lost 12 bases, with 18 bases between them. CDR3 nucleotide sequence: TGCGCCAGCAGCTCTAGCGCCTACCCCCCGGAGTACTTC. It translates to CASSSSAYPPEYF.

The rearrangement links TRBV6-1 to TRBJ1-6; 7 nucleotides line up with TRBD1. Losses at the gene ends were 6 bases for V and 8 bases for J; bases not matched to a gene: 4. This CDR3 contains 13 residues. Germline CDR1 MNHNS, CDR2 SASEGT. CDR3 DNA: TGTGCCAGCAGCGGGACAGAGGATTCACCCCTCCACTTT. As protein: CASSGTEDSPLHF.

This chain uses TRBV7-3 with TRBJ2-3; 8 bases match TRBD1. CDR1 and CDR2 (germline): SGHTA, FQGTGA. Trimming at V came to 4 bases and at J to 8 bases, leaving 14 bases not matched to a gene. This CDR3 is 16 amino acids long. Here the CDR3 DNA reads TGTGCCAGCAGCTCTCCCCTATTCAGACAGGGGACTACGCAGTATTTT. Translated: CASSSPLFRQGTTQYF.

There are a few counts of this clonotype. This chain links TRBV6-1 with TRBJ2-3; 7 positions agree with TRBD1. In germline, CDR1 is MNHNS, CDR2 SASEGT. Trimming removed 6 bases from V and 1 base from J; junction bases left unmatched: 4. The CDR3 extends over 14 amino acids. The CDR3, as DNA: TGTGCCAGCAGACAGGGGTATGGCACAGATACGCAGTATTTT. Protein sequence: CASRQGYGTDTQYF.

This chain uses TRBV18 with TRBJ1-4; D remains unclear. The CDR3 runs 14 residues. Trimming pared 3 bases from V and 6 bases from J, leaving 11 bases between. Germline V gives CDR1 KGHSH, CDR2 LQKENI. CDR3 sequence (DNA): TGTGCCAGCTCACCTTCGGAGGTCCATGAAAAACTGTTTTTT. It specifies CASSPSEVHEKLFF.

In DNA, the CDR3 is TGTGCCAGCAGCTTAAGTGGACGGGCAGATACGCAGTATTTT. Its protein is CASSLSGRADTQYF. The rearrangement joins TRBV7-9 to TRBJ2-3; no clear D. Trimming removed 2 bases at V and 4 bases at J, with 10 bases between. Germline V gene sequence: CDR1 SEHNR, CDR2 FQNEAQ (reference sequence). This CDR3 is built from 14 residues.

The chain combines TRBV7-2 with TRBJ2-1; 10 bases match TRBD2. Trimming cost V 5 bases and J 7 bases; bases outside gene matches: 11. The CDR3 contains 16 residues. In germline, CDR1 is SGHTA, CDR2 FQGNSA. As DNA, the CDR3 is TGTGCCAGCAGCCCTAGCGGGAGTTGGAAGGGGAATGAGCAGTTCTTC. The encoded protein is CASSPSGSWKGNEQFF.

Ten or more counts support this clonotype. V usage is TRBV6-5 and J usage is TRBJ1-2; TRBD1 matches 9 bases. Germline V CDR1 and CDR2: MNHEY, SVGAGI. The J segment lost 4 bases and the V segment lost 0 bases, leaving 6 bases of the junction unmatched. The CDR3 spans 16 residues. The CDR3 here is CASSYSGTGISYGYTF. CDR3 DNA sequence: TGTGCCAGCAGTTACTCCGGGACAGGGATTAGCTATGGCTACACCTTC.

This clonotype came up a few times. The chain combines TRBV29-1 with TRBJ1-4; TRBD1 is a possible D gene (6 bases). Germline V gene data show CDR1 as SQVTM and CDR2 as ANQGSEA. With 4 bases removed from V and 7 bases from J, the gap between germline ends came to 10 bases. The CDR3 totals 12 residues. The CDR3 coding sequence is TGCAGCGTTGGAGGGGGGGGTGAAAAACTGTTTTTT. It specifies CSVGGGGEKLFF. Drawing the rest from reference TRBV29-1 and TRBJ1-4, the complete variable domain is SAVISQKPSRDICQRGTSLTIQCQVDSQVTMMFWYRQQPGQSLTLIATANQGSEATYESGFVIDKFPISRPNLTFSTLTVSNMSPEDSSIYLCSVGGGGEKLFFGSGTQLSVL.

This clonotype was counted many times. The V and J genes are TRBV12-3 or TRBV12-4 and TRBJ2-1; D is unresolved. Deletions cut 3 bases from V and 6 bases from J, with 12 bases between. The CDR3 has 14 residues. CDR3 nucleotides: TGTGCCAGCAGTTTCTCTAGGGTCCTCAATGAGCAGTTCTTC. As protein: CASSFSRVLNEQFF.

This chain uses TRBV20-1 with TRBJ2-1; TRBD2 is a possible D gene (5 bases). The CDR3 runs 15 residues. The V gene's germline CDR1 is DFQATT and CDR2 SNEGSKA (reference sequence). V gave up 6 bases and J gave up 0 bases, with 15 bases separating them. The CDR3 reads CSAPGIFSSYNEQFF. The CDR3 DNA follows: TGCAGTGCGCCGGGAATCTTTTCCTCCTACAATGAGCAGTTCTTC.

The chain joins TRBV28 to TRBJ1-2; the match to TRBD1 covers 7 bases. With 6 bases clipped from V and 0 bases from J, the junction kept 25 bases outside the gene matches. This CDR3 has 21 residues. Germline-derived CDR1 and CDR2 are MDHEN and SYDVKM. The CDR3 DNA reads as TGTGCCAGCAGATATCAATATCCCGACTACAGGGGAGTCGATTCTAACTATGGCTACACCTTC. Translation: CASRYQYPDYRGVDSNYGYTF.

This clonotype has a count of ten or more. DNA for the CDR3: TGTGCCAGCTCCACCGGACTAGCCGCCGAAGTGCAGTACTTC. As protein: CASSTGLAAEVQYF. The gene calls are TRBV18 and TRBJ2-7, with 8 nucleotides matching TRBD2. J was trimmed by 9 bases and V by 6 bases; bases with no gene match: 13. The CDR3 length is 14 residues. Germline V gives CDR1 KGHSH, CDR2 LQKENI.

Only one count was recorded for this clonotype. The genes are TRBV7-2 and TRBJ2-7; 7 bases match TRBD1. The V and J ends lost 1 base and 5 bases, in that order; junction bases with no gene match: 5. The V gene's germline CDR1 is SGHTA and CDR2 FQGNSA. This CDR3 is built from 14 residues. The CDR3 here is CASSLEGGSNEQYF. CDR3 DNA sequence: TGTGCCAGCAGCTTAGAAGGGGGCAGTAACGAGCAGTACTTC.

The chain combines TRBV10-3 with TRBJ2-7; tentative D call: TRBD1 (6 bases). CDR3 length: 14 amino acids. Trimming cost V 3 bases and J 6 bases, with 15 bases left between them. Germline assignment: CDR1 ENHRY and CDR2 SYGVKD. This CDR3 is CAISDPGEAGEQYF. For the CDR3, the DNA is TGTGCCATCAGTGACCCAGGGGAAGCAGGCGAGCAGTACTTC.